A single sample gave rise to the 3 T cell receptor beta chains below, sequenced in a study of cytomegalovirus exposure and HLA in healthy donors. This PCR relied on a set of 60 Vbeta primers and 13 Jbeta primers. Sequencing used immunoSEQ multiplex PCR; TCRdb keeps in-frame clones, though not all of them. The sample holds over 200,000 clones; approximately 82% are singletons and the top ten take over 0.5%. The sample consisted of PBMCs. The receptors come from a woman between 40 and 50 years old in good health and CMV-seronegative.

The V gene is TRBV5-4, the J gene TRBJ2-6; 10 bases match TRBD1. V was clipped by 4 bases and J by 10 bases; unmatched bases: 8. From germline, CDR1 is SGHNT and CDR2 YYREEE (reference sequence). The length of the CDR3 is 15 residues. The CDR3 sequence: CASSATPGQGNVLTF. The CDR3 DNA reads TGTGCCAGCAGCGCCACGCCGGGACAGGGGAACGTCCTGACTTTC.

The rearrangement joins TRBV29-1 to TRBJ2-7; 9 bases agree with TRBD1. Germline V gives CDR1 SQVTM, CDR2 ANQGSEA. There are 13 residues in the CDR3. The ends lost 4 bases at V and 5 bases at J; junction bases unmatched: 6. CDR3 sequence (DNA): TGCAGCGTTGGTCCGGGACAGGGCCACGAGCAGTACTTC. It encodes CSVGPGQGHEQYF.

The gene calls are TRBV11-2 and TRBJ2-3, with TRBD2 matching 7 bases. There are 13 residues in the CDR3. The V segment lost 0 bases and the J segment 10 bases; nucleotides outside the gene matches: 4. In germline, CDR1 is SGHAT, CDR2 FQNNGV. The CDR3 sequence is CASSLDRTSAQYF. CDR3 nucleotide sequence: TGTGCCAGCAGCTTAGACCGAACTAGCGCGCAGTATTTT.